This TCR beta chain derives from a study of cytomegalovirus exposure and HLA in healthy donors. On the study more broadly: Among the approximately 430 donors who were genotyped, approximately 84% fell in the genetic ancestry cluster that is associated with self-reported Caucasian donors. Study-level points and caveats: In vitro checks showed that three CMV-associated chains really do target CMV antigens.

This clone was seen a handful of times. Its antigen is undetermined. V lost 10 bases to trimming and J lost 5 bases, with 8 bases between them. Germline assignment: CDR1 MGHDK and CDR2 SYGVNS. The CDR3 is 10 amino acids. Primers: 60 Vbeta forward and 13 Jbeta reverse. Sequencing was performed with immunoSEQ multiplex PCR; in TCRdb, only in-frame clones are kept and a portion is missing. The sample yields approximately 210,000 clones, roughly 85% seen once. The chain uses TRBV25-1 and TRBJ2-5; D call uncertain. The sequencing sample was made of PBMCs. The TCR comes from a male donor in good health and CMV-seronegative. The DNA for the CDR3 is TGTGCCACCCTTTTGGAGACCCAGTACTTC. This translates into CATLLETQYF.